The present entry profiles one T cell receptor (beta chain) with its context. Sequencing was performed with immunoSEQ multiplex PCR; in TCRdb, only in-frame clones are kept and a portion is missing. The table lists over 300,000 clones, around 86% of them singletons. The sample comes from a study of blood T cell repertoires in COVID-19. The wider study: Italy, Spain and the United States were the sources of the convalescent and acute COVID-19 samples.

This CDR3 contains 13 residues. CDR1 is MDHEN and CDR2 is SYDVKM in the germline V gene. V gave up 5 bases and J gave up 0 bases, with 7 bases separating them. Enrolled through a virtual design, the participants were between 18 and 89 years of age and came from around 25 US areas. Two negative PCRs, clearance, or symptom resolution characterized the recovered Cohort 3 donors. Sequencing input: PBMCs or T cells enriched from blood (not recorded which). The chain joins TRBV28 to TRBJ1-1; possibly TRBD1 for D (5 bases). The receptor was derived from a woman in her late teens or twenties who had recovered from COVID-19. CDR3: CASSARVNTEAFF. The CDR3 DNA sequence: TGTGCCAGCAGTGCCAGGGTGAACACTGAAGCTTTCTTT. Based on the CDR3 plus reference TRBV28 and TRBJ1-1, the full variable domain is DVKVTQSSRYLVKRTGEKVFLECVQDMDHENMFWYRQDPGLGLRLIYFSYDVKMKEKGDIPEGYSVSREKKERFSLILESASTNQTSMYLCASSARVNTEAFFGQGTRLTVV.